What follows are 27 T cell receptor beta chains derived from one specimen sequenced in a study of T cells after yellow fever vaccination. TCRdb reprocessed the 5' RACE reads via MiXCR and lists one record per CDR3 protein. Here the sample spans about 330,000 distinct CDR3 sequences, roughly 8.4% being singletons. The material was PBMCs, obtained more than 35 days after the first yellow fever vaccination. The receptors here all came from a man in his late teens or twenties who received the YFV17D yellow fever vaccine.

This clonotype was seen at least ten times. The CDR3 DNA reads as TGTGCCAGCAGCCAAAACAGTCTCGGAAACACCATATATTTT. It codes for CASSQNSLGNTIYF. The chain joins TRBV4-2 to TRBJ1-3; D is uncertain. The CDR3 loop spans 14 amino acids. CDR1 LGHNA and CDR2 YNFKEQ come from the germline V gene. The germline V and J ends were trimmed by 2 bases and 4 bases, with 9 bases remaining between them.

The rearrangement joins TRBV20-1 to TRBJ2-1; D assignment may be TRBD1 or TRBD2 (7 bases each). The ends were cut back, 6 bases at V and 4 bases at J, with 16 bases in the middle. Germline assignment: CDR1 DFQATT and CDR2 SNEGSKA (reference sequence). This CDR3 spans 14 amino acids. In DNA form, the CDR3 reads TGCAGTGCCTTGACAGGGAGGGTTTACAATGAGCAGTTCTTC. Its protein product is CSALTGRVYNEQFF.

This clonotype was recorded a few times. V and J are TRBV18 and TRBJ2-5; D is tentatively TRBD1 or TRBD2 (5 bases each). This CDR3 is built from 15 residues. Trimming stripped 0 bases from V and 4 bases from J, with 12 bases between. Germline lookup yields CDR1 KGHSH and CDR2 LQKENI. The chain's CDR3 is CASSPPGALRETQYF. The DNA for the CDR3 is TGTGCCAGCTCACCACCCGGGGCCCTCCGAGAGACCCAGTACTTC.

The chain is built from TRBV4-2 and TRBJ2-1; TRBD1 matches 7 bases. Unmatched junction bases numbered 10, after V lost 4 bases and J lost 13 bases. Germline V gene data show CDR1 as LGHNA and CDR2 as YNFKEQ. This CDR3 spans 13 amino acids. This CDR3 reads CASSPDRVGTQFF. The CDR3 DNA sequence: TGTGCCAGCAGCCCCGACAGGGTTGGAACACAGTTCTTC.

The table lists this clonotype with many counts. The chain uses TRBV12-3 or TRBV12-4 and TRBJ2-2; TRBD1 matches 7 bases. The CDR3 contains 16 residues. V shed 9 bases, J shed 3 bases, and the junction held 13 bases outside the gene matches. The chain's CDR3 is CASARKGTEHTGELFF. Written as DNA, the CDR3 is TGTGCCAGTGCAAGGAAAGGGACAGAACACACCGGGGAGCTGTTTTTT.

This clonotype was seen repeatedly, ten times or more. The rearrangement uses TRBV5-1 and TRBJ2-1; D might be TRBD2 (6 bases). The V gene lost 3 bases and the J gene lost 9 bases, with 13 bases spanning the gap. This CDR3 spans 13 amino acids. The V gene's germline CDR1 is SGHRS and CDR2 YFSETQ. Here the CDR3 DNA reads TGCGCCAGCAGCTCGGACGTGGGAGGTGAGCAGTTCTTC. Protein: CASSSDVGGEQFF.

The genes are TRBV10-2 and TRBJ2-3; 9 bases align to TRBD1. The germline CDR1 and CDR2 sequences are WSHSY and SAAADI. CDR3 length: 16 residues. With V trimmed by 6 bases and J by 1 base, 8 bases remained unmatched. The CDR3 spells CASRKNRGQGTDTQYF. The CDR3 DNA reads TGCGCCAGCAGAAAAAACAGGGGGCAAGGCACAGATACGCAGTATTTT.

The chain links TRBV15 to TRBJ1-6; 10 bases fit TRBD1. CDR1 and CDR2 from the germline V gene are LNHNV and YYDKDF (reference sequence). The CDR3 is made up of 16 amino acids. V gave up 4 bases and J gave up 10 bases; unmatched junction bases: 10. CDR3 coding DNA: TGTGCCACCAGCATAGGGGGACAGGGGTTCAAATCACCCCTCCACTTT. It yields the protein CATSIGGQGFKSPLHF.

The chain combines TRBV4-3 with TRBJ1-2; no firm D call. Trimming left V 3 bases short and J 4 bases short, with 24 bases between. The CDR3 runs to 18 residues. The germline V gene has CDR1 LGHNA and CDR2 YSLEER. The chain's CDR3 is CASSQDLAEGLVAYGYTF. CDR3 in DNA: TGCGCCAGCAGCCAGGACTTGGCGGAGGGCCTGGTGGCCTATGGCTACACCTTC.

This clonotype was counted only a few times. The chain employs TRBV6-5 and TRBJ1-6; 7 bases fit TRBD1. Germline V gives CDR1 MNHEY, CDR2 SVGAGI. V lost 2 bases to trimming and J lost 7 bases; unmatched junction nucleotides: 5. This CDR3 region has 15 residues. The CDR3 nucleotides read TGTGCCAGCAGTTACCCCGGGACAGAAAATTCACCCCTCCACTTT. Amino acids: CASSYPGTENSPLHF.

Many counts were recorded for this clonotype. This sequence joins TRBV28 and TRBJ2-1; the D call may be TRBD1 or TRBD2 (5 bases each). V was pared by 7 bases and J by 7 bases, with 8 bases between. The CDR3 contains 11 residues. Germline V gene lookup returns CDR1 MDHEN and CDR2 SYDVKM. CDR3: CASTWGNEQFF. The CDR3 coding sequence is TGTGCCAGCACCTGGGGGAATGAGCAGTTCTTC.

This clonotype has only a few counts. CDR3 amino acids: CASSTLYRGSSYEQYF. CDR3 nucleotide sequence: TGTGCCAGCAGCACCCTTTATAGGGGAAGCTCCTACGAGCAGTACTTC. The chain joins TRBV11-2 to TRBJ2-7, with D possibly TRBD1 on 5 matching bases. Germline V lookup: CDR1 SGHAT, CDR2 FQNNGV. V lost 5 bases and J lost 0, with 17 bases in between. The CDR3 contains 16 residues. The full variable domain, with the rest looked up from reference TRBV11-2 and TRBJ2-7, is EAGVAQSPRYKIIEKRQSVAFWCNPISGHATLYWYQQILGQGPKLLIQFQNNGVVDDSQLPKDRFSAERLKGVDSTLKIQPAKLEDSAVYLCASSTLYRGSSYEQYFGPGTRLTVT.

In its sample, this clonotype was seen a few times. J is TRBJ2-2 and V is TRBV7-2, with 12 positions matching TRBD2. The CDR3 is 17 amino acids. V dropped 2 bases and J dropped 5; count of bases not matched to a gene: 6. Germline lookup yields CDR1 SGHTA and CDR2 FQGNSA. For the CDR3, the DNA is TGTGCCAGCAGCTTACTAGCGGGGGGGCGAGGGACCGGGGAGCTGTTTTTT. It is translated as CASSLLAGGRGTGELFF.

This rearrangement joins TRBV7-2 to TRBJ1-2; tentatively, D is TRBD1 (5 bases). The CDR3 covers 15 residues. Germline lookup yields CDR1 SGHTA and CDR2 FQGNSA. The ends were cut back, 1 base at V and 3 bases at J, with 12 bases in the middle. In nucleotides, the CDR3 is TGTGCCAGCAGCTTAGTTCTACTGGGGGACTATGGCTACACCTTC. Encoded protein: CASSLVLLGDYGYTF.

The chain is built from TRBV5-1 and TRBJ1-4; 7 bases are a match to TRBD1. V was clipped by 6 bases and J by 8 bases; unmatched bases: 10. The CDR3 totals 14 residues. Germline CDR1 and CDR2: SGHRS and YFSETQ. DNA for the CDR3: TGCGCCAGCAAAGGGGGCGGGAATGACGAAAAACTGTTTTTT. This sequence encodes CASKGGGNDEKLFF.

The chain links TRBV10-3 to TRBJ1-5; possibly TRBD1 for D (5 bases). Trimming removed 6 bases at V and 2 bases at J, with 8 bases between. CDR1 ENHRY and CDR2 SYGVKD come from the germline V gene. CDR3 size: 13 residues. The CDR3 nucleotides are TGTGCCATCAGGGGGGGGGGCAATCAGCCCCAGCATTTT. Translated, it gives CAIRGGGNQPQHF.

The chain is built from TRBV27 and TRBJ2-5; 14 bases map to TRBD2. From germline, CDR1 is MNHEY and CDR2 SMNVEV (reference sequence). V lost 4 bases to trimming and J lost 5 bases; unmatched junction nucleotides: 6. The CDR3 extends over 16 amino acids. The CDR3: CASSSWTSGGFETQYF. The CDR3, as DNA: TGTGCCAGCAGTTCGTGGACTAGCGGGGGGTTCGAGACCCAGTACTTC.

The CDR3 reads CASSGIGDTEAFF. The CDR3 coding sequence is TGTGCCAGCAGTGGCATAGGGGACACTGAAGCTTTCTTT. V and J are TRBV12-3 or TRBV12-4 and TRBJ1-1; D possibly corresponds to TRBD1 (5 bases). Trimming took off 5 bases at V and 3 bases at J, with 10 bases between the two ends. This CDR3 contains 13 residues.

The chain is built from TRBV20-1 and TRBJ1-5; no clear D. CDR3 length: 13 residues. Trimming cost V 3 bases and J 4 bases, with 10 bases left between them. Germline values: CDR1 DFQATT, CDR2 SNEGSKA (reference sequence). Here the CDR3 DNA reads TGCAGTGCTAGGGCACAGATTAATCAGCCCCAGCATTTT. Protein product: CSARAQINQPQHF.

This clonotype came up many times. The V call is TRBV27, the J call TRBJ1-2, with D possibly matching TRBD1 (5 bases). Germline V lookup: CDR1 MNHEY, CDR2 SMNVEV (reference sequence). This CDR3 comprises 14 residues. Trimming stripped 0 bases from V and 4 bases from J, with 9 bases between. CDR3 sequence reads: CASSLSAGPYGYTF. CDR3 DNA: TGTGCCAGCAGTTTATCGGCAGGGCCCTATGGCTACACCTTC.

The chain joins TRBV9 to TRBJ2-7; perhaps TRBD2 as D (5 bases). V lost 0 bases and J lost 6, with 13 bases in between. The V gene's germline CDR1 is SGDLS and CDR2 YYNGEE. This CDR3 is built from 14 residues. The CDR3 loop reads CASSVGRGCGEQYV. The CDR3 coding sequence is TGTGCCAGCAGCGTAGGCCGAGGGTGCGGCGAGCAGTACGTC.

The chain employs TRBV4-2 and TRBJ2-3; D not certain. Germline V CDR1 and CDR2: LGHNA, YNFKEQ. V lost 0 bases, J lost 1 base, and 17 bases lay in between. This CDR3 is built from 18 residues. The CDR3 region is CASSQDPPSAAGTDTQYF. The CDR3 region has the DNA TGTGCCAGCAGCCAAGATCCTCCTTCAGCTGCTGGCACAGATACGCAGTATTTT.

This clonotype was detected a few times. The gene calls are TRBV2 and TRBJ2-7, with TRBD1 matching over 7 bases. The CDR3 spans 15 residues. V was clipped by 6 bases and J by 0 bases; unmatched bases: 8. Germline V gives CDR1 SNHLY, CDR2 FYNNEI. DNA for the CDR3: TGTGCCAGCAGCCCCGACAGGGCCACCTCCTACGAGCAGTACTTC. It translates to CASSPDRATSYEQYF.

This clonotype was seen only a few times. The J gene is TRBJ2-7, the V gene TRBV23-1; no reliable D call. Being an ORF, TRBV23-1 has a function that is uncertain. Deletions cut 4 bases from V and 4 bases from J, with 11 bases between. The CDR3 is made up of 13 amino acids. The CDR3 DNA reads TGCGCCAGCAGTCTTTGGGCCTTTTACGAGCAGTACTTC. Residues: CASSLWAFYEQYF.

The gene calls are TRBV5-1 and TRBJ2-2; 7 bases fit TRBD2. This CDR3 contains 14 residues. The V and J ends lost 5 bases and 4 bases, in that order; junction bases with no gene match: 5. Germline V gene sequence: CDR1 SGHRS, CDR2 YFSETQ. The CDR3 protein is CASRTGGFTGELFF. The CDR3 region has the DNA TGCGCCAGCAGGACGGGGGGATTCACCGGGGAGCTGTTTTTT.

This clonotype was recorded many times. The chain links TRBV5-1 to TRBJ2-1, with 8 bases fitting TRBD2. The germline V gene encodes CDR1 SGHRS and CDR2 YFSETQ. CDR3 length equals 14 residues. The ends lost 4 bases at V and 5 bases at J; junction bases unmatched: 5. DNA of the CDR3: TGCGCCAGCAGCCCGAGCGGGAGCAACAATGAGCAGTTCTTC. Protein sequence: CASSPSGSNNEQFF.

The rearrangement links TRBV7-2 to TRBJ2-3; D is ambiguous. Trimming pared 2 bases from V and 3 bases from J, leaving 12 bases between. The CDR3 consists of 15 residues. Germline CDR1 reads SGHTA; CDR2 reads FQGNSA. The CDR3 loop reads CASSLSVVGTDTQYF. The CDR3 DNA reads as TGTGCCAGCAGCTTATCCGTAGTCGGTACAGATACGCAGTATTTT.